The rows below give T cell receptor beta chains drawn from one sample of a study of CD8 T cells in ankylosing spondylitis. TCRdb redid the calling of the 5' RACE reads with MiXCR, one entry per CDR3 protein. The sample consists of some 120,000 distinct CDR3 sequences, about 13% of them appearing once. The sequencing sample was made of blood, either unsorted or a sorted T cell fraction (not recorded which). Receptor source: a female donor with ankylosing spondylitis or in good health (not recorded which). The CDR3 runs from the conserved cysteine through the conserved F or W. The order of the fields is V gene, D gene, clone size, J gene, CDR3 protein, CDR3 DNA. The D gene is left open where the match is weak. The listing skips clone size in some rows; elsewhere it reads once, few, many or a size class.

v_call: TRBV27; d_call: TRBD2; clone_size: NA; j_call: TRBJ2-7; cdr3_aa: CASSSTSGSSYEQYF; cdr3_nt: TGTGCCAGCAGTTCGACTAGCGGGAGCTCCTACGAGCAGTACTTC
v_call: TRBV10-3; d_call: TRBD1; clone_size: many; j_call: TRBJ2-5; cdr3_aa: CAISEGQGETQYF; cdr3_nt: TGTGCCATCAGTGAGGGACAGGGAGAGACCCAGTACTTC
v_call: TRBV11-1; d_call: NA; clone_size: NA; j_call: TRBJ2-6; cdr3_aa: CASSPGRLSHSGANVLTF; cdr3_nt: TGTGCCAGCAGCCCCGGACGACTTTCCCACTCTGGGGCCAACGTCCTGACTTTC
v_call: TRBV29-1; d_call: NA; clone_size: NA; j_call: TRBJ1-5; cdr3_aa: CSVAAGDQPQHF; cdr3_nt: TGCAGCGTTGCAGCAGGGGACCAGCCCCAGCATTTT
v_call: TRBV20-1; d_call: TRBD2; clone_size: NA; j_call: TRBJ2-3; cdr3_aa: CSASGLAGYADTQYF; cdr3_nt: TGCAGTGCTAGTGGGCTAGCGGGGTATGCAGATACGCAGTATTTT
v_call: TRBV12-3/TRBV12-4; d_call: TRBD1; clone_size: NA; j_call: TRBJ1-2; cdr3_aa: CASSSTGYGYTF; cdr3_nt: TGTGCCAGCAGTTCGACAGGGTATGGCTACACCTTC
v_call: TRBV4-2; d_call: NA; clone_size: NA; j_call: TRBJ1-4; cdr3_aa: CASSQVSATNEKLFF; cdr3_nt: TGTGCCAGCAGCCAAGTATCCGCAACTAATGAAAAACTGTTTTTT
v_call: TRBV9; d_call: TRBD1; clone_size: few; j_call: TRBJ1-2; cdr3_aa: CASSVEGGAGYTF; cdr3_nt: TGTGCCAGCAGCGTAGAAGGGGGCGCAGGCTACACCTTC
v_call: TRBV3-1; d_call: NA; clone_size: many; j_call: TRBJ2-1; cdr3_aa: CASSRRGTVREQFF; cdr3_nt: TGTGCCAGCAGTCGTCGGGGGACAGTTCGGGAGCAGTTCTTC
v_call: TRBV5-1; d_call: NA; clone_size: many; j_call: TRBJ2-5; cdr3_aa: CASSLARPIQETQYF; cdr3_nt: TGCGCCAGCAGCTTGGCCCGACCTATCCAAGAGACCCAGTACTTC
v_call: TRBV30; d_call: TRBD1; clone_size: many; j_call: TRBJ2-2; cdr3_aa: CAWSIGQGAGELFF; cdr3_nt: TGTGCCTGGAGTATAGGACAGGGGGCCGGGGAGCTGTTTTTT
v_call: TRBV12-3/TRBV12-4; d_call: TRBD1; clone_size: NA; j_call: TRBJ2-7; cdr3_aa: CASSPGQGESEQYF; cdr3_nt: TGTGCCAGCAGCCCGGGACAGGGAGAAAGCGAGCAGTACTTC
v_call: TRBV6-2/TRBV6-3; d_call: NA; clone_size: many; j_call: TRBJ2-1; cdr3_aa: CASSSQGHRSEQFF; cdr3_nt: TGTGCCAGCAGTTCCCAGGGACACCGCAGTGAGCAGTTCTTC
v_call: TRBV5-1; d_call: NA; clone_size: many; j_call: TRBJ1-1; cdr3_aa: CASSLEKPSTEAFF; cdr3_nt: TGCGCCAGCAGCTTGGAAAAGCCCAGCACTGAAGCTTTCTTT
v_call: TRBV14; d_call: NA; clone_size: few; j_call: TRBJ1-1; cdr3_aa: CASSAWTVLNTEAFF; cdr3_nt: TGTGCCAGCAGCGCCTGGACAGTATTAAACACTGAAGCTTTCTTT
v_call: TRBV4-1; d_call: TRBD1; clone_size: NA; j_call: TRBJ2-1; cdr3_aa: CASTQGDSYNEQFF; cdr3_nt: TGCGCCAGCACCCAGGGGGACTCCTACAATGAGCAGTTCTTC
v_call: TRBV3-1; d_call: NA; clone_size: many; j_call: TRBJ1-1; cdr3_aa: CASSPMGRDTEAFF; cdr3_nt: TGTGCCAGCAGCCCCATGGGGCGGGACACTGAAGCTTTCTTT
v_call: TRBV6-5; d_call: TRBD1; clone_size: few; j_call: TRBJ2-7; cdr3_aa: CASSYGTGEYEQYF; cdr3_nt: TGTGCCAGCAGTTACGGGACAGGGGAATACGAGCAGTACTTC
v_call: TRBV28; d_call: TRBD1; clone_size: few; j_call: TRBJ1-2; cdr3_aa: CASSLRDRGPDGYTF; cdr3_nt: TGTGCCAGCAGTTTAAGGGACAGAGGCCCTGATGGCTACACCTTC
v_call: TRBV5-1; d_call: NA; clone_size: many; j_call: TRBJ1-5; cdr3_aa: CASSLDSNQPQHF; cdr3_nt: TGCGCCAGCAGCTTGGATAGCAATCAGCCCCAGCATTTT
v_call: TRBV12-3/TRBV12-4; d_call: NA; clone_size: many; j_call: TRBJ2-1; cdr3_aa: CASSLWGHGEQFF; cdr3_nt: TGTGCCAGCAGTTTATGGGGGCATGGTGAGCAGTTCTTC
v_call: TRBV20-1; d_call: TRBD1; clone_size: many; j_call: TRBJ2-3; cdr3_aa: CSAKGTGKGTQYF; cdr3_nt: TGCAGTGCTAAAGGGACAGGGAAGGGTACGCAGTATTTT
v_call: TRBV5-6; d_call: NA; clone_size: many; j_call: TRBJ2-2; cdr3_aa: CASSLGANTGELFF; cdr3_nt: TGTGCCAGCAGCTTGGGGGCGAACACCGGGGAGCTGTTTTTT
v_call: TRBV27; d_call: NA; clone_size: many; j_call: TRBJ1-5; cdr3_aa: CASSSSQDWVPQHF; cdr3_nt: TGTGCCAGCAGTTCATCTCAAGACTGGGTGCCCCAGCATTTT
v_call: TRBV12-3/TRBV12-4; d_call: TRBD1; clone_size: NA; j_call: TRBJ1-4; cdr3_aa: CASSTRTGGVEKLFF; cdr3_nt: TGTGCCAGCAGTACACGGACAGGGGGCGTTGAAAAACTGTTTTTT
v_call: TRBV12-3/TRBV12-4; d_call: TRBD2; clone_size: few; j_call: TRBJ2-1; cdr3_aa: CASSFGGSGLNEQFF; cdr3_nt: TGTGCCAGCAGTTTCGGGGGGTCCGGACTCAATGAGCAGTTCTTC
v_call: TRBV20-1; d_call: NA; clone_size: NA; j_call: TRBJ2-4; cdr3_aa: CSARATGGGVAKNIQYF; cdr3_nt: TGCAGTGCTAGAGCCACGGGAGGGGGCGTCGCCAAAAACATTCAGTACTTC
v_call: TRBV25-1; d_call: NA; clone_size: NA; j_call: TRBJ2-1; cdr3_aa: CASSEQGGTYNEQFF; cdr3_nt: TGTGCCAGCAGTGAACAAGGGGGTACCTACAATGAGCAGTTCTTC
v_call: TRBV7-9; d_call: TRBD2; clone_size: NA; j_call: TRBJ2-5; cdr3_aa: CASRQTSGTWETQYF; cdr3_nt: TGTGCCAGCAGGCAGACTAGCGGGACTTGGGAGACCCAGTACTTC
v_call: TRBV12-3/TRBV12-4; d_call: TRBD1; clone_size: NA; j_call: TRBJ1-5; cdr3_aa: CASRMDRGGNQPQHF; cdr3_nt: TGTGCCAGCAGAATGGACAGGGGGGGCAATCAGCCCCAGCATTTT
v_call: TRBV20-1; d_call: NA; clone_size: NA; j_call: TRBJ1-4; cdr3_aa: CSASGGPNEKLFF; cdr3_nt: TGCAGTGCTAGTGGCGGGCCTAATGAAAAACTGTTTTTT
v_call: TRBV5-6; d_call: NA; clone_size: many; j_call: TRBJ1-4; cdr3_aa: CASELSGGDEKLFF; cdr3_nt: TGTGCCAGCGAGCTATCCGGGGGCGATGAAAAACTGTTTTTT
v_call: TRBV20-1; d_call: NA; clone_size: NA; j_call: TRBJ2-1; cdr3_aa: CSARETKRSGSYNEQFF; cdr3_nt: TGCAGTGCTAGAGAAACAAAGCGGTCTGGCTCCTACAATGAGCAGTTCTTC
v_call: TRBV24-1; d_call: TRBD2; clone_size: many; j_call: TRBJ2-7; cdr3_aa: CATSEAGTYEQYF; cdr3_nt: TGTGCCACCAGTGAAGCGGGGACCTACGAGCAGTACTTC
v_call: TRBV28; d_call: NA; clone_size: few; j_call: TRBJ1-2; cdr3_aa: CASSLGGGTPYGYTF; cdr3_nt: TGTGCCAGCAGTTTAGGCGGCGGGACCCCCTATGGCTACACCTTC
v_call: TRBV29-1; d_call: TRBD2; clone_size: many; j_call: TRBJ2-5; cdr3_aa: CSVEDLKRGAFQETQYF; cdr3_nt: TGCAGCGTTGAAGATCTTAAGCGGGGGGCCTTTCAAGAGACCCAGTACTTC
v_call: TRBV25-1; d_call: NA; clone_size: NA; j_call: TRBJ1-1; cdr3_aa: CASSERTRGTEAFF; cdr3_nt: TGTGCCAGCAGTGAAAGGACGAGGGGCACTGAAGCTTTCTTT
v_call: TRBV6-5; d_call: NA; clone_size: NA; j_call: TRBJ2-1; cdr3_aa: CASSLGIGSYNEQFF; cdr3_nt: TGTGCCAGCAGTTTAGGGATAGGGTCCTACAATGAGCAGTTCTTC
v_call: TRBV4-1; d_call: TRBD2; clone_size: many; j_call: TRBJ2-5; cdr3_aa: CASSQDVSGETQYF; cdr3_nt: TGCGCCAGCAGCCAAGATGTTAGCGGGGAGACCCAGTACTTC
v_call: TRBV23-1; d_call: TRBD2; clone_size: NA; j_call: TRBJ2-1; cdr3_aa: CASSLIGGLALSSYNEQFF; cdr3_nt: TGCGCCAGCAGTCTCATAGGGGGACTAGCGCTTAGCTCCTACAATGAGCAGTTCTTC
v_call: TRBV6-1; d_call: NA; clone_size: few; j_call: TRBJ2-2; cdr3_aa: CASSERGSNTGELFF; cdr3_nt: TGTGCCAGCAGTGAAAGGGGGAGCAACACCGGGGAGCTGTTTTTT
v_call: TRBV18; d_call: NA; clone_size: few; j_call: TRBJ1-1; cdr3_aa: CASSPGVRFEAFF; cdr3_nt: TGTGCCAGCTCACCGGGGGTTAGATTTGAAGCTTTCTTT
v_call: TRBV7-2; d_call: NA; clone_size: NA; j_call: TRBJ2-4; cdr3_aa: CASSLDTPRMRF; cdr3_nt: TGTGCCAGCAGCTTAGATACGCCTAGAATGAGGTTC
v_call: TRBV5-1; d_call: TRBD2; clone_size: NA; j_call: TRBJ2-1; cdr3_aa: CASSLREVSDEQFF; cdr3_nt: TGCGCCAGCAGCCTGCGGGAGGTCTCGGATGAGCAGTTCTTC
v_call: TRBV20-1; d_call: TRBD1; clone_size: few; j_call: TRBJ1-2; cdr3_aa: CSATNRDRGRGYGYTF; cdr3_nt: TGCAGTGCTACGAACCGTGACAGGGGCAGGGGATATGGCTACACCTTC
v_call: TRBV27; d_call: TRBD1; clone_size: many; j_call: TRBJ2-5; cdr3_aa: CASRKQGVNSGTQYF; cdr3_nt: TGTGCCAGCAGAAAGCAGGGGGTAAACTCGGGGACCCAGTACTTC
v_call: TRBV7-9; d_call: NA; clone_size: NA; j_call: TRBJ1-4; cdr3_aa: CASSPPLDENEKLFF; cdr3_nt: TGTGCCAGCAGCCCCCCGCTGGATGAGAATGAAAAACTGTTTTTT
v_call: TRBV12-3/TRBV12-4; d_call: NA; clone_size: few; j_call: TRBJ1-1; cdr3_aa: CASSFGYRAEAFF; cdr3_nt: TGTGCCAGCAGTTTCGGGTACAGGGCCGAAGCTTTCTTT
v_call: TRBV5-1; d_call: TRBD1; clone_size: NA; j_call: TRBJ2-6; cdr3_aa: CASDSTGYSGANVLTF; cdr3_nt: TGCGCCAGCGACTCGACAGGGTACTCTGGGGCCAACGTCCTGACTTTC
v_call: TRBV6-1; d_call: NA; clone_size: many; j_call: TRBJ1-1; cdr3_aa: CASTHGTAYTEAFF; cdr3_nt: TGTGCCAGCACCCACGGCACGGCATACACTGAAGCTTTCTTT
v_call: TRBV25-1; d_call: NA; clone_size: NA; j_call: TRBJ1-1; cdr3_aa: CASSVPTGWGGTEAFF; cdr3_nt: TGTGCCAGCAGTGTACCCACTGGGTGGGGGGGCACTGAAGCTTTCTTT
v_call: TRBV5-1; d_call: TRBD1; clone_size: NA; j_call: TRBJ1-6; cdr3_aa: CASSLAGQDNSPLHF; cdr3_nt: TGCGCCAGCAGCTTGGCTGGACAGGATAATTCACCCCTCCACTTT
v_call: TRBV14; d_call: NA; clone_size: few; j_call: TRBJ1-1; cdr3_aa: CASSRPGRLTEAFF; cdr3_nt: TGTGCCAGCAGCCGACCGGGACGGCTCACTGAAGCTTTCTTT
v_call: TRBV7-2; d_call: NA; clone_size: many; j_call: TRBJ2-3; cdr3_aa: CASSFGGVTDTQYF; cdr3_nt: TGTGCCAGCAGCTTCGGGGGTGTAACAGATACGCAGTATTTT